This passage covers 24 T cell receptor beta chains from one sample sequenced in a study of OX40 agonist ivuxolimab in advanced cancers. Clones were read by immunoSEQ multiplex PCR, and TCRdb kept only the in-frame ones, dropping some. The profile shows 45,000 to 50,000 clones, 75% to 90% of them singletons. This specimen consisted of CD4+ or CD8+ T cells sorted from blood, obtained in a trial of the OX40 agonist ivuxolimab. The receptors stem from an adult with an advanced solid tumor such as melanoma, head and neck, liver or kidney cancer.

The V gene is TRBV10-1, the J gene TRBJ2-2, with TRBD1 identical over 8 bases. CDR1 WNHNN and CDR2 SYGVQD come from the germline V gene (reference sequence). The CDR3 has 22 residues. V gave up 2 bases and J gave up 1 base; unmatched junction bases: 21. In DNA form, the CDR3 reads TGCGCCAGCAGTGAGGCCCTCTGGCAGGGGGCCAAAGTACTACAGAACACCGGGGAGCTGTTTTTT. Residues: CASSEALWQGAKVLQNTGELFF.

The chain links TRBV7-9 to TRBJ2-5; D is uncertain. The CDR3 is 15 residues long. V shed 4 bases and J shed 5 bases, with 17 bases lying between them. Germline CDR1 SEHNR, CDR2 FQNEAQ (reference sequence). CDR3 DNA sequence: TGTGCCAGCAGCTCCAACCTGGGGTTAGGGGAGACCCAGTACTTC. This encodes CASSSNLGLGETQYF.

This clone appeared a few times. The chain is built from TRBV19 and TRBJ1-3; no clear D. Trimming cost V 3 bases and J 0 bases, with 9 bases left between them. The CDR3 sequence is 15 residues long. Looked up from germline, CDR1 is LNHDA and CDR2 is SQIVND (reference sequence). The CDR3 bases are TGTGCCAGTAGTATGAGCGGATACTCTGGAAACACCATATATTTT. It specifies CASSMSGYSGNTIYF.

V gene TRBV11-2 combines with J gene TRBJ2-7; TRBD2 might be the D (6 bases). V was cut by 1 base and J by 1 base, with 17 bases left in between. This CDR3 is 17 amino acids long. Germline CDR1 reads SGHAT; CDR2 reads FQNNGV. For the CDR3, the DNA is TGTGCCAGCAGCTTAGCCCGGGGGTTATCGGTTTCCTACGAGCAGTACTTC. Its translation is CASSLARGLSVSYEQYF. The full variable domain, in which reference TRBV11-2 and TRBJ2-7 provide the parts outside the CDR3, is EAGVAQSPRYKIIEKRQSVAFWCNPISGHATLYWYQQILGQGPKLLIQFQNNGVVDDSQLPKDRFSAERLKGVDSTLKIQPAKLEDSAVYLCASSLARGLSVSYEQYFGPGTRLTVT.

The DNA for the CDR3 is TGTGCCAGCAGTCGCGCCGCGGGGGCCAACGTCCTGACTTTC. It encodes CASSRAAGANVLTF. The rearrangement uses TRBV5-6 and TRBJ2-6; no definite D call. Germline CDR1 and CDR2: SGHDT and YYEEEE. Trimming left V 5 bases short and J 4 bases short, with 10 bases between. CDR3 length equals 14 residues.

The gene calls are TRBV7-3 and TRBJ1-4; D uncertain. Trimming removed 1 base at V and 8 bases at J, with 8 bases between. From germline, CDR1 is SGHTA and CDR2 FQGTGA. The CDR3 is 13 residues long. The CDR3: CASSLNVGEKLFF. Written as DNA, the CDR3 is TGTGCCAGCAGCTTAAATGTGGGGGAAAAACTGTTTTTT.

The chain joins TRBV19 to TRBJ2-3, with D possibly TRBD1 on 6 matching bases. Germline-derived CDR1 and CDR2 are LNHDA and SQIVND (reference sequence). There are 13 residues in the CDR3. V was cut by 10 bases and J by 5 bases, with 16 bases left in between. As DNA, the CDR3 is TGTGCCACTAGGGACAAAAGGGTAGATACGCAGTATTTT. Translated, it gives CATRDKRVDTQYF.

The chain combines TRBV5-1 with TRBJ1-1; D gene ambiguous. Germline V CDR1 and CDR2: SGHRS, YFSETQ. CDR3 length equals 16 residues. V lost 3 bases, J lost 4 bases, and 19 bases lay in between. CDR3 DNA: TGCGCCAGCAGCTCCCAACCCACCGATTCGGGCACTGAAGCTTTCTTT. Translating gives CASSSQPTDSGTEAFF.

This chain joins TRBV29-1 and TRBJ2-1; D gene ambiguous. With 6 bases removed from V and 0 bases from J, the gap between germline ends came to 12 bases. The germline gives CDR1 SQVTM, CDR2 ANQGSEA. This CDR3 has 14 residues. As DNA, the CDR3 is TGCAGCGTCTATCCAATGAGCTCCTACAATGAGCAGTTCTTC. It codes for CSVYPMSSYNEQFF.

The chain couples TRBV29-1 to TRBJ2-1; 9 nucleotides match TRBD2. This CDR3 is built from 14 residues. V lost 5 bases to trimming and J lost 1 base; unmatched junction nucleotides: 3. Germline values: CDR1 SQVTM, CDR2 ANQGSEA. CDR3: CSVHLAGSYNEQFF. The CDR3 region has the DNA TGCAGCGTTCACCTAGCGGGATCCTACAATGAGCAGTTCTTC.

DNA of the CDR3: TGTGCCAGCAGTTTAACCCTACAGGGCGGGGACACTGAAGCTTTCTTT. The encoded protein is CASSLTLQGGDTEAFF. This sequence joins TRBV28 and TRBJ1-1, with D perhaps matching TRBD1 (6 bases). Germline-derived CDR1 and CDR2 are MDHEN and SYDVKM. The CDR3 runs to 16 residues. Trimming pared 2 bases from V and 3 bases from J, leaving 16 bases between.

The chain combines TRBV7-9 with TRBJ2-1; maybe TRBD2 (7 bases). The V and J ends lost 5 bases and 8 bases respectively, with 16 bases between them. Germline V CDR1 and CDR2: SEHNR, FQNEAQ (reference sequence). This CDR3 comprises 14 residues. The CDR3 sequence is CASSNVGGADEQFF. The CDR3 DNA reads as TGTGCCAGCAGCAACGTGGGGGGGGCTGATGAGCAGTTCTTC.

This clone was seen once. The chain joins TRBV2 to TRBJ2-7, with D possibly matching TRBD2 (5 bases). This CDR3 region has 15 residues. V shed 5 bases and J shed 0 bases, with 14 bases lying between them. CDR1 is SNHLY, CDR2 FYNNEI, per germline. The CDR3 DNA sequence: TGTGCCAGCAGTACTAGACTCGTGAGCTCCTACGAGCAGTACTTC. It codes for CASSTRLVSSYEQYF.

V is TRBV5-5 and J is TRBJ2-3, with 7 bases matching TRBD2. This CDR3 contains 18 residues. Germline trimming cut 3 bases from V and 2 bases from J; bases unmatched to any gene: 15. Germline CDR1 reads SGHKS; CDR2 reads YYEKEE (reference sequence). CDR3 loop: CASSSFLQGGSNTDTQYF. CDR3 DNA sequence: TGTGCCAGCAGCTCCTTTTTGCAGGGAGGGAGTAACACAGATACGCAGTATTTT.

The CDR3 sequence: CASSFLDRGSDTQYF. The CDR3 DNA sequence: TGTGCCAGCAGCTTTCTTGACAGGGGGTCCGATACGCAGTATTTT. The V call is TRBV5-4, the J call TRBJ2-3; 9 bases line up with TRBD1. Trimming at V came to 2 bases and at J to 6 bases, leaving 7 bases not matched to a gene. Germline V gene sequence: CDR1 SGHNT, CDR2 YYREEE (reference sequence). CDR3 size: 15 residues.

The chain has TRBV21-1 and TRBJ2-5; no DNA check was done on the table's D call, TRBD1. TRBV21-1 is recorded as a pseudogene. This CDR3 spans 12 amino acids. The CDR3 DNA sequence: TGTGCCAGCAGCAAACAGAAAGAGACCCAGTACTTC. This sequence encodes CASSKQKETQYF.

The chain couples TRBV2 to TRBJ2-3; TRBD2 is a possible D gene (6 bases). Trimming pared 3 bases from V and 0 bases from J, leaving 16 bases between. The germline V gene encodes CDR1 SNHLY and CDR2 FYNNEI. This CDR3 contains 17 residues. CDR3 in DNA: TGTGCCAGCAGTGATGATTTAGAGGGGAGGAGCACAGATACGCAGTATTTT. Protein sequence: CASSDDLEGRSTDTQYF.

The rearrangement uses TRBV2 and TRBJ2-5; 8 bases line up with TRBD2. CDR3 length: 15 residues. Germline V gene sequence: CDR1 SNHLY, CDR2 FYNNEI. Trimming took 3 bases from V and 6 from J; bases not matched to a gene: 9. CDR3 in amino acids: CASSDSGVGVKTQYF. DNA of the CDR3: TGTGCCAGCAGTGATAGCGGGGTTGGGGTGAAGACCCAGTACTTC.

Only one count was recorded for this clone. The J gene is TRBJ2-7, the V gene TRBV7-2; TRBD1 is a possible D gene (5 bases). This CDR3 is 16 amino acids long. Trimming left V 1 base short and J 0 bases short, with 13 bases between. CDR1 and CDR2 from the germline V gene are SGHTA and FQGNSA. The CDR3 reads CASSLVGIGASYEQYF. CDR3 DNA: TGTGCCAGCAGCTTAGTGGGAATAGGGGCCTCCTACGAGCAGTACTTC.

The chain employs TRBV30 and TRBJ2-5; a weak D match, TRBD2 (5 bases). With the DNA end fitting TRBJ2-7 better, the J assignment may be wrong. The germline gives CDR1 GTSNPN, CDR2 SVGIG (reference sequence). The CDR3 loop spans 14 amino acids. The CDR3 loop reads CAWNSRAGAYEQYF. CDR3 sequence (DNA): TGTGCCTGGAACTCCCGGGCCGGGGCCTACGAGCAGTACTTC.

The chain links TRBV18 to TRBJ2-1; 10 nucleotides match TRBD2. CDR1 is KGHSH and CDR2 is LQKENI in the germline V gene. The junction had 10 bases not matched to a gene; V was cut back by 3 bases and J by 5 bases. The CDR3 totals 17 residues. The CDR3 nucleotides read TGTGCCAGCTCACCTTATCCCAGCGGGGGGGCCCACAATGAGCAGTTCTTC. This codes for CASSPYPSGGAHNEQFF.

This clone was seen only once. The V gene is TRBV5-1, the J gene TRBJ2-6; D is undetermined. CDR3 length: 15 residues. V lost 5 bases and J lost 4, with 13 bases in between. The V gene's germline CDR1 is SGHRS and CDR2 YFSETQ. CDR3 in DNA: TGCGCCAGCAGGCCCGACCCAACCGGGGCCAACGTCCTGACTTTC. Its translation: CASRPDPTGANVLTF. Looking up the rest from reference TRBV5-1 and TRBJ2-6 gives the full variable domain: KAGVTQTPRYLIKTRGQQVTLSCSPISGHRSVSWYQQTPGQGLQFLFEYFSETQRNKGNFPGRFSGRQFSNSRSEMNVSTLELGDSALYLCASRPDPTGANVLTFGAGSRLTVL.

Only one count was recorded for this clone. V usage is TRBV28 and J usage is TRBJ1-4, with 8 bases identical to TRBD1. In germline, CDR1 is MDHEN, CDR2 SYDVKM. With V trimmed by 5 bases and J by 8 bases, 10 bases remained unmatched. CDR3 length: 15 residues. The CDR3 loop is CASSRSQGAQEKLFF. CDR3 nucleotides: TGTGCCAGCAGTCGTTCTCAGGGGGCGCAAGAAAAACTGTTTTTT.

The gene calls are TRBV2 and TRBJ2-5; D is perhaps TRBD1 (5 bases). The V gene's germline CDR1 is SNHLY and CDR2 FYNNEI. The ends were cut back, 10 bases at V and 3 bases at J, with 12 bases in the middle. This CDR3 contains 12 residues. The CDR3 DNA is TGTGCCAACAGGCCCGGTGAAGAGACCCAGTACTTC. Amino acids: CANRPGEETQYF.